The 26 T cell receptor beta chains below all came from one sample that was sequenced in a study of T cell repertoires in cytomegalovirus infection (dated by TCRdb to about 2019). No antigens are known for them. The treatment or condition label on this specimen signifies: in vitro stimulation with specific CMV peptide epitopes to enrich CMV-specific T cells. The sequencer listed for this sample is Illumina HiSeq 1500. TCRdb reprocessed the public reads (quality trimming at Q25 with fastp, clone calling with MiXCR) and kept in-frame beta chains. Each CDR3 protein appears once, grouped with its most common genes and DNA. The sample profile shows about half a million distinct CDR3 sequences; 40% to 50% of them were found once. About 39% of the sample is taken by the ten largest. Sequencing was performed on cultured PBMCs, taken from culture after CMV antigen stimulation. The receptors here all came from a human donor in good health (CMV status not recorded). Some clones in this sample may be carry-over from other donors' samples.

V and J are TRBV2 and TRBJ2-2, with D possibly TRBD1 on 6 matching bases. V was pared by 6 bases and J by 2 bases, with 13 bases between. This CDR3 contains 15 residues. The V gene's germline CDR1 is SNHLY and CDR2 FYNNEI. Here the CDR3 reads CASSGTPFNTGELFF. Here the CDR3 DNA reads TGTGCCAGCAGCGGGACACCTTTTAACACCGGGGAGCTGTTTTTT.

The rearrangement joins TRBV20-1 to TRBJ2-3; D is undetermined. The V and J ends lost 5 bases and 0 bases respectively, with 6 bases between them. In germline, CDR1 is DFQATT, CDR2 SNEGSKA (reference sequence). CDR3 length equals 12 residues. The CDR3 sequence: CSAGRSTDTQYF. The DNA for the CDR3 is TGCAGTGCTGGTCGGAGCACAGATACGCAGTATTTT.

The sample holds many counts of this clonotype. The V and J genes are TRBV7-8 and TRBJ2-1; D call uncertain. CDR1 is SGHVS, CDR2 FQNEAQ, per germline. The V end lost 5 bases, the J end lost 0 bases, and 14 bases lay between the germline ends. This CDR3 spans 16 amino acids. The CDR3 spells CASSPNPASSYNEQFF. Here the CDR3 DNA reads TGTGCCAGCAGCCCTAACCCCGCGAGCTCCTACAATGAGCAGTTCTTC.

This clonotype was picked up a small number of times. V gene TRBV7-2 combines with J gene TRBJ2-1, with D possibly being TRBD2 (5 bases). The CDR3 contains 15 residues. The germline gives CDR1 SGHTA, CDR2 FQGNSA. Trimming removed 6 bases from V and 6 bases from J, with 18 bases in between. The CDR3 is CASRPGMGGPNEQFF. CDR3 coding DNA: TGTGCCAGCAGGCCCGGGATGGGTGGGCCCAATGAGCAGTTCTTC.

The rearrangement uses TRBV4-3 and TRBJ2-5; tentative D call: TRBD2 (5 bases). Germline CDR1 is LGHNA and CDR2 is YSLEER. This CDR3 has 15 residues. V dropped 1 base and J dropped 5 bases, with 14 bases sitting between them. CDR3 region: CASSQVWTPQETQYF. The CDR3 nucleotides read TGCGCCAGCAGCCAAGTCTGGACTCCTCAGGAGACCCAGTACTTC.

A note on this clonotype: One junction end does not reproduce the germline sequence, and a read error may be involved. The chain joins TRBV12-3 or TRBV12-4 to TRBJ1-4, with unresolved D. This CDR3 spans 15 amino acids. For the CDR3, the DNA is TGTGCCAGCAGCCCGCTGATCACAACTAATGAAAACCTGTTTTTT. Translating it yields CASSPLITTNENLFF.

This sequence joins TRBV10-3 and TRBJ2-3; the D is unclear. Germline CDR1 is ENHRY and CDR2 is SYGVKD. Trimming stripped 4 bases from V and 0 bases from J, with 5 bases between. This CDR3 spans 13 amino acids. The CDR3 DNA follows: TGTGCCATCAGTGCCCCAAGCACAGATACGCAGTATTTT. It yields the protein CAISAPSTDTQYF.

Written as DNA, the CDR3 is TGTGCCAGCAGGATCCAGGGTGCCTACGAGCAGTACTTC. Protein product: CASRIQGAYEQYF. The V gene is TRBV6-2 or TRBV6-3, the J gene TRBJ2-7; D possibly corresponds to TRBD1 (5 bases). The CDR3 loop spans 13 amino acids. Germline V gene lookup returns CDR1 MNHEY and CDR2 SVGEGT. The germline V and J ends were trimmed by 6 bases and 2 bases, with 11 bases remaining between them.

On this clonotype: The junction departs from germline at one end; a sequencing error may be responsible. The chain carries TRBV4-1 and TRBJ2-3; D is perhaps TRBD1 (6 bases). From germline, CDR1 is MGHRA and CDR2 YSYEKL. The CDR3 is made up of 15 amino acids. The chain's CDR3 is CASSMGAPGTDTQYF. CDR3 DNA: TGTGCCAGCAGCATGGGGGCGCCCGGCACAGATACGCAGTATTTT.

V is TRBV7-2 and J is TRBJ2-3, with D possibly being TRBD1 or TRBD2 (5 bases each). CDR1 and CDR2 from the germline V gene are SGHTA and FQGNSA. V gave up 2 bases and J gave up 5 bases, with 11 bases separating them. The CDR3 loop spans 14 amino acids. CDR3 sequence: CASSLMGPGDTQYF. In DNA, the CDR3 is TGTGCCAGCAGCTTAATGGGACCCGGAGATACGCAGTATTTT.

V is TRBV6-5 and J is TRBJ1-2; unclear D gene. This CDR3 comprises 14 residues. V was cut by 0 bases and J by 8 bases, with 13 bases left in between. CDR1 is MNHEY, CDR2 SVGAGI, per germline. CDR3 sequence (DNA): TGTGCCAGCAGTTACTCTCTTACCGGTTGGGGCTACACCTTC. Translated, it gives CASSYSLTGWGYTF.

This clonotype came up once. Since a much larger clone is just one base distant, this may be a read error. The CDR3 nucleotides are TGTGCCAGCAGCTTAGACAGAATTACATCAACCCTCCACTTT. This translates into CASSLDRITSTLHF. The chain uses TRBV7-8 and TRBJ1-6; no definite D call. CDR1 and CDR2 from the germline V gene are SGHVS and FQNEAQ. Trimming stripped 1 base from V and 14 bases from J, with 15 bases between. CDR3 length equals 14 residues. Full variable domain (remainder filled in from reference TRBV7-8 and TRBJ1-6): GAGVSQSPRYKVAKRGQDVALRCDPISGHVSLFWYQQALGQGPEFLTYFQNEAQLDKSGLPSDRFFAERPEGSVSTLKIQRTQQEDSAVYLCASSLDRITSTLHFGNGTRLTVT.

Only a few counts were recorded for this clonotype. The V and J genes are TRBV7-2 and TRBJ2-1; 8 bases are a match to TRBD2. Per the germline V gene, CDR1 is SGHTA and CDR2 is FQGNSA. The CDR3 sequence is 12 residues long. After removal of 4 bases from V and 12 bases from J, the junction contained 5 bases not matched to a gene. The CDR3 region has the DNA TGTGCCAGCAGCTACCGGGAGGGAGGGCAGTTCTTC. This codes for CASSYREGGQFF.

The V and J genes are TRBV4-1 and TRBJ2-3, with TRBD2 matching 9 bases. V trimming: 4 bases; J trimming: 4 bases; junction bases outside the gene matches: 18. This CDR3 has 19 amino acids. CDR1 MGHRA and CDR2 YSYEKL come from the germline V gene. CDR3 amino acids: CASSPGLARPGGRPDTQYF. DNA of the CDR3: TGCGCCAGCAGCCCCGGACTAGCGCGACCTGGGGGGCGGCCAGATACGCAGTATTTT.

A few counts support this clonotype. The chain has TRBV5-1 and TRBJ2-5; 7 positions match TRBD1. CDR1 is SGHRS, CDR2 YFSETQ, per germline. The CDR3 has 15 residues. V shed 3 bases, J shed 2 bases, and the junction held 7 bases outside the gene matches. CDR3 sequence reads: CASSSHRGPQETQYF. For the CDR3, the DNA is TGCGCCAGCAGCTCCCACAGGGGACCACAAGAGACCCAGTACTTC. Full variable domain (missing parts from reference TRBV5-1 and TRBJ2-5): KAGVTQTPRYLIKTRGQQVTLSCSPISGHRSVSWYQQTPGQGLQFLFEYFSETQRNKGNFPGRFSGRQFSNSRSEMNVSTLELGDSALYLCASSSHRGPQETQYFGPGTRLLVL.

This clonotype was counted only a few times. The DNA is omitted, as the CDR3 cannot be located on it reliably, and the CDR3 follows TCRdb's listing. The chain is built from TRBV12-3 or TRBV12-4 and TRBJ2-7; TRBD1, as called in the table, went unchecked against the DNA. Counting both end residues, the CDR3 totals 22 amino acids. The CDR3 sequence is CASSSFYEQYFGPGTSNYEQYF.

The chain uses TRBV4-3 and TRBJ2-3; a possible D gene is TRBD2 (7 bases). Per the germline V gene, CDR1 is LGHNA and CDR2 is YSLEER. This CDR3 comprises 17 residues. Trimming took off 1 base at V and 4 bases at J, with 18 bases between the two ends. CDR3 coding DNA: TGCGCCAGCAGCCAAGGCCCGGGGGCGGGAGCTGCAGATACGCAGTATTTT. It encodes CASSQGPGAGAADTQYF.

This clonotype was picked up a small number of times. The chain is built from TRBV7-8 and TRBJ2-2, with D possibly being TRBD1 (6 bases). The CDR3 is 14 amino acids. Trimming took off 2 bases at V and 7 bases at J, with 11 bases between the two ends. The germline V gene has CDR1 SGHVS and CDR2 FQNEAQ. The DNA for the CDR3 is TGTGCCAGCAGCTTAACAGGGTCTGGCGGGGAGCTGTTTTTT. It codes for CASSLTGSGGELFF.

This clonotype was counted a few times. The chain employs TRBV12-3 or TRBV12-4 and TRBJ2-5, with D perhaps TRBD2 (5 bases). With 6 bases removed from V and 4 bases from J, the gap between germline ends came to 12 bases. This CDR3 has 13 residues. CDR3 DNA: TGTGCCAGCAGCGAGGGAATCCGAGAGACCCAGTACTTC. This codes for CASSEGIRETQYF.

The J gene is TRBJ1-2, the V gene TRBV4-1, with a weak D call TRBD1 (6 bases). The V gene lost 2 bases and the J gene lost 2 bases, with 12 bases spanning the gap. Germline values: CDR1 MGHRA, CDR2 YSYEKL. The CDR3 is 15 residues long. The DNA of the CDR3 is TGCGCCAGCAGCCAAACACGCCAGGGGAACTATGGCTACACCTTC. Its translation is CASSQTRQGNYGYTF.

The V and J genes are TRBV4-1 and TRBJ2-1; D is uncertain. Germline assignment: CDR1 MGHRA and CDR2 YSYEKL. The germline V and J ends were trimmed by 4 bases and 5 bases, with 18 bases remaining between them. This CDR3 is 16 amino acids long. CDR3 loop: CASSLGRSRGDNEQFF. The CDR3 nucleotides read TGCGCCAGCAGCCTAGGACGGAGCCGCGGCGACAATGAGCAGTTCTTC.

The V and J genes are TRBV29-1 and TRBJ2-3; D call uncertain. From germline, CDR1 is SQVTM and CDR2 ANQGSEA. V shed 4 bases and J shed 0 bases, with 8 bases lying between them. The CDR3 is made up of 13 amino acids. The CDR3 bases are TGCAGCGTTGCCCTGGCTAGCACAGATACGCAGTATTTT. It codes for CSVALASTDTQYF.

This chain joins TRBV18 and TRBJ2-7, with D possibly called TRBD1 or TRBD2 (5 bases each). The CDR3 runs to 16 residues. From germline, CDR1 is KGHSH and CDR2 LQKENI. V lost 1 base and J 3 bases, leaving 16 bases between the germline ends. In DNA form, the CDR3 reads TGTGCCAGCTCACCACAACTGGCAGGGAGTATCTACGAGCAGTACTTC. This gives the protein CASSPQLAGSIYEQYF.

This clonotype occurred a few times. The CDR3 loop is CASSYPGGNSPLHF. Written as DNA, the CDR3 is TGTGCCAGCAGCTACCCAGGGGGAAATTCACCCCTCCACTTT. The chain has TRBV7-9 and TRBJ1-6, with 7 nucleotides matching TRBD1. Losses at the gene ends were 4 bases for V and 7 bases for J; bases not matched to a gene: 4. Germline loops: CDR1 SEHNR, CDR2 FQNEAQ (reference sequence). The CDR3 covers 14 residues.

The V gene is TRBV6-2 or TRBV6-3, the J gene TRBJ2-5, with 14 bases aligning to TRBD2. Germline V gives CDR1 MNHEY, CDR2 SVGEGT. The junction had 6 bases not matched to a gene; V was cut back by 4 bases and J by 5 bases. The CDR3 runs 16 residues. CDR3 nucleotides: TGTGCCAGCAGTTTTGGGACTAGCGGGAGAAAGGAGACCCAGTACTTC. As protein: CASSFGTSGRKETQYF.

The rearrangement uses TRBV10-3 and TRBJ1-2; no clear D. This CDR3 contains 13 residues. Germline-derived CDR1 and CDR2 are ENHRY and SYGVKD. The V gene lost 3 bases and the J gene lost 3 bases, with 8 bases spanning the gap. The CDR3, as DNA: TGTGCCATCAGTGAAAGGGAAGACTATGGCTACACCTTC. Its translation is CAISEREDYGYTF.